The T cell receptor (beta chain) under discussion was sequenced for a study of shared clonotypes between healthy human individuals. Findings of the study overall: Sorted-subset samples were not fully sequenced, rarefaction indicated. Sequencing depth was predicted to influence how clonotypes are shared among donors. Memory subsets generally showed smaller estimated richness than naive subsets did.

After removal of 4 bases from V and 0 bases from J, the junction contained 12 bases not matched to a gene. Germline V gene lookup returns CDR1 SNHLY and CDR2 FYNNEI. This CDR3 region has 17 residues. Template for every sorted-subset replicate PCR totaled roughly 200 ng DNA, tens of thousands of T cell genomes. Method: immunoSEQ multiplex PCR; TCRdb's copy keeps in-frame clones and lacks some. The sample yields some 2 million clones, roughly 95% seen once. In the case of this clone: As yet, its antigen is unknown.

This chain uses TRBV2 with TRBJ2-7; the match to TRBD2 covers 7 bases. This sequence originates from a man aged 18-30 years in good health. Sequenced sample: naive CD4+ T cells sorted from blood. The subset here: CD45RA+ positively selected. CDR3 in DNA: TGTGCCAGCAGTGTTTGGGGTAGCGGGCGGTACTCCTACGAGCAGTACTTC. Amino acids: CASSVWGSGRYSYEQYF.